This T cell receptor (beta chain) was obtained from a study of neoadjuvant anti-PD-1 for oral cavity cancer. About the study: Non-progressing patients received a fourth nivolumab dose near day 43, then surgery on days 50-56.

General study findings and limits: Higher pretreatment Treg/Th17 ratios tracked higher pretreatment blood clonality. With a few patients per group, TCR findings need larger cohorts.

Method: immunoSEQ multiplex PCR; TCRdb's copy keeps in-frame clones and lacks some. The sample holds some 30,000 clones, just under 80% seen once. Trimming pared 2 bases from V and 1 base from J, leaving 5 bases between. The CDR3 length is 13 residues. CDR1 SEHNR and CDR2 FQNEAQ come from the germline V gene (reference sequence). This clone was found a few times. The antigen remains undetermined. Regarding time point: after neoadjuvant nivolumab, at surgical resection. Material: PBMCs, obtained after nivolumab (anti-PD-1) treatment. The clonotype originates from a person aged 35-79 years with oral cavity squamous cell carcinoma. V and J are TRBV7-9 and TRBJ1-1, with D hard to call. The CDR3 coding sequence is TGTGCCAGCAGCTTAAATACGAACACTGAAGCTTTCTTT. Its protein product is CASSLNTNTEAFF.